The sequence of this TCR beta chain was determined in a study of early T cells in non-severe SARS-CoV-2 infection. This CDR3 contains 15 residues. The TCR library protocol was used to attach unique molecular identifiers. These identifiers were attached to individual cDNA molecules. TCRdb itself ran the 5' RACE reads through MiXCR, one entry per CDR3 protein. The sample lists approximately 81,000 distinct CDR3 sequences, around 5.6% occurring once. Study outcomes and limitations: Private and CD4 specificities were missed by VDJdb matching, skewed to anti-spike CD8.

This clonotype was detected many times. The antigen is undetermined. J is TRBJ1-2 and V is TRBV21-1; TRBD1 is the table's D call, not checked against the DNA. TRBV21-1 is tagged as a pseudogene. Sequences were obtained from whole blood. This TCR came from an adult who was a healthcare worker with PCR-confirmed SARS-CoV-2 infection or an uninfected control (not recorded which). The CDR3 here is CARMGTAVWFYGYTF. CDR3 coding DNA: TGTGCCAGGATGGGGACAGCGGTCTGGTTCTATGGCTACACCTTC.